The T cell receptor beta chain described here comes from a study of blood T cell repertoires in COVID-19. Across the whole study: Samples taken during acute and convalescent COVID-19 were collected in the United States, Italy and Spain. T cells, B-cell-depleted T cells, or PBMCs provided the cDNA or gDNA that served as material.

Authors' data handling: The assay estimated nucleated cells by amplifying reference gene primers. Sequencing was performed with immunoSEQ multiplex PCR; in TCRdb, only in-frame clones are kept and a portion is missing. V and J calls and clone size come straight from that table; D and trimming were deduced from the DNA. The table records 180,000 or so clones, approximately 86% of them present only once. V lost 4 bases to trimming and J lost 4 bases; unmatched junction nucleotides: 6. The CDR3 has 14 residues. Germline CDR1 is LNHDA and CDR2 is SQIVND (reference sequence). This sequence was found in a woman of 80 years or more with acute or convalescent COVID-19. Sequencing was done on a sample of peripheral blood. The genes are TRBV19 and TRBJ1-1; 7 bases align to TRBD1. The CDR3 sequence is CASSTRQGFTEAFF. The CDR3 DNA reads TGTGCCAGTAGTACCCGACAGGGTTTCACTGAAGCTTTCTTT.